This T cell receptor (beta chain) was obtained from a study of T cell repertoires in cytomegalovirus infection (dated by TCRdb to about 2019). About the study as a whole: Donor HLA type was relevant to the analysis, as public TCR beta signatures indicated carriage of CMV infection together with the matching HLA type. The investigation overall reported the following: Carriers of CMV infection plus the relevant HLA type were discriminated by the cumulative frequency of public TCR beta family members in the study cohort and in an independent 352-donor cohort. In the ex vivo response, HLA-C-restricted CMV-specific TCR beta clonotypes were dominant, and in two of eight donors the single most frequent clonotype came from this HLA-C-restricted group.

V sheds 0 bases and J sheds 4 bases, leaving 4 bases between their ends. CDR1 and CDR2 (SGHTA, FQGTGA) derive from the germline V gene. The CDR3 starts with the cysteine, ends with the phenylalanine, and has 13 residues. The entry retains the CDR3 DNA only, 39 bases that are in frame from base 1. Reads for this sample came from an Illumina HiSeq 1500. TCRdb's own reprocessing of the public reads used fastp at Q25 and MiXCR and kept productive beta chains. Each record represents a unique CDR3 protein, reported with the most common genes and DNA among its rows. The sample table holds about 180,000 distinct CDR3 sequences, of which around an eighth were seen once. The ten top clones hold around 27% of the sample. This clonotype was detected ten times or more. What this receptor recognizes is not known. No per-base quality is available; no much larger clone lies one base away.

The sequence links TRBV7-3 to TRBJ1-5; no D gene can be assigned with confidence. The sequence was obtained from a human donor in good health (CMV status not recorded). Some clones in this sample may be carry-over from other donors' samples. The sequencing input was PBMCs. The nucleotide sequence reads as follows: TGTGCCAGCAGCTTAACCCAAAATCAGCCCCAGCATTTT. This yields the protein CASSLTQNQPQHF.